This TCR beta chain comes out of a study of T cells in Graves' hyperthyroidism and ophthalmopathy. Study as a whole: Once the initial diagnosis was made, peripheral blood was obtained before any treatment. Notes on the study in general: Most expanded thyroid clonotypes above 0.001 also appeared in blood.

TCR beta CDR3 region amplification was performed from RNA transcripts. During a first-round RT-PCR of the TCR CDR3, the HTBI primer set was used. TCRdb re-analysed the multiplex PCR reads in MiXCR, keeping a single row per CDR3 protein. The table shows roughly 420,000 distinct CDR3 sequences, with around a sixth occurring only once. The sample holds many counts of this clonotype. Antigen unknown. CDR1 and CDR2 from the germline V gene are MNHNS and SASEGT. V dropped 7 bases and J dropped 1 base, with 9 bases sitting between them. The CDR3 spans 13 residues. This sequence originates from a young woman with Graves' hyperthyroidism. Material: blood. The rearrangement joins TRBV6-1 to TRBJ2-3; D ambiguous. The CDR3 is CASTRHRTDTQYF. The CDR3 DNA sequence: TGTGCCAGCACCCGACATCGCACAGATACGCAGTATTTT.